This T cell receptor beta chain was documented in a study of blood T cell repertoires in COVID-19. Study details: Sources were T cells, B-cell-depleted T cells, or PBMCs; the material itself was cDNA or gDNA.

The trim removed 3 bases at V and 11 bases at J, leaving 6 bases unmatched. The CDR3 has 14 residues. CDR1 and CDR2 from the germline V gene are MNHNS and SASEGT. This clone was observed a single time. In the authors' methods: Amplification of reference gene primers provided the estimated nucleated cell counts. The data were produced by immunoSEQ multiplex PCR, yet TCRdb's version contains in-frame clones alone and is incomplete. V, J and clone size are those of that table, while D and trimming were read from the DNA. The sample includes hundreds of thousands of clones, 86% of them seen just once. What was sequenced was peripheral blood. The chain joins TRBV6-1 to TRBJ2-5; TRBD2 aligns across 13 bases. This receptor was identified in a woman in her twenties or thirties with active or convalescent COVID-19. This CDR3 is CASSDGLAGVSQYF. CDR3 nucleotides: TGTGCCAGCAGTGACGGACTAGCGGGAGTATCTCAGTACTTC.